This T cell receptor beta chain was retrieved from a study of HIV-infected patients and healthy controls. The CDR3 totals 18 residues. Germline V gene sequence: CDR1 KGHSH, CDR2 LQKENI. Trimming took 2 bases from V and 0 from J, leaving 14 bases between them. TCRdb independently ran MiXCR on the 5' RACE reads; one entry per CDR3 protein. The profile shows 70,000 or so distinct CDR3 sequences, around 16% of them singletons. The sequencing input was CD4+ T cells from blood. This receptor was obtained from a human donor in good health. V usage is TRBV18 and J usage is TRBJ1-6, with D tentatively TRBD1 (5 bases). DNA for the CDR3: TGTGCCAGCTCACCAATTCCAAACAGGAGCTCCTATAATTCACCCCTCCACTTT. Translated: CASSPIPNRSSYNSPLHF.